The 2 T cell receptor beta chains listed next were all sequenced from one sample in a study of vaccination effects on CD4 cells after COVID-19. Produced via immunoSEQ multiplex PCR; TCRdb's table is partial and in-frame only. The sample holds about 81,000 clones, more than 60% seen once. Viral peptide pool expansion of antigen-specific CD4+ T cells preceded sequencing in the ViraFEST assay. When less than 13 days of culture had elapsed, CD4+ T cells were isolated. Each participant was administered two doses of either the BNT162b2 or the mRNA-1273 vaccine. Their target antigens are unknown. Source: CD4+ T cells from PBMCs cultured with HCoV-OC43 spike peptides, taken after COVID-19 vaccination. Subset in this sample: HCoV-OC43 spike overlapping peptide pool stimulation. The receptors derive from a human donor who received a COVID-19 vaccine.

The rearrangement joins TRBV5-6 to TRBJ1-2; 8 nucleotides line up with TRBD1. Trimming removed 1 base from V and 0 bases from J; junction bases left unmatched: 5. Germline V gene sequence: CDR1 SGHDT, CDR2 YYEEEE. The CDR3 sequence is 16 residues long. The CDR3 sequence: CASSLLGQDSNYGYTF. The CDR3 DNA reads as TGTGCCAGCAGCTTGCTGGGACAGGACTCTAACTATGGCTACACCTTC. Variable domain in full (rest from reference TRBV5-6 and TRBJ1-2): DAGVTQSPTHLIKTRGQQVTLRCSPKSGHDTVSWYQQALGQGPQFIFQYYEEEERQRGNFPDRFSGHQFPNYSSELNVNALLLGDSALYLCASSLLGQDSNYGYTFGSGTRLTVV.

The CDR3 sequence: CASTGQGTTGELFF. The CDR3 DNA reads as TGTGCCAGTACGGGACAGGGAACCACCGGGGAGCTGTTTTTT. The genes are TRBV19 and TRBJ2-2, with 9 bases aligning to TRBD1. This CDR3 comprises 14 residues. Unmatched junction bases numbered 4, after V lost 7 bases and J lost 4 bases. CDR1 is LNHDA and CDR2 is SQIVND in the germline V gene (reference sequence). The complete variable domain, with remaining parts taken from reference TRBV19 and TRBJ2-2, reads DGGITQSPKYLFRKEGQNVTLSCEQNLNHDAMYWYRQDPGQGLRLIYYSQIVNDFQKGDIAEGYSVSREKKESFPLTVTSAQKNPTAFYLCASTGQGTTGELFFGEGSRLTVL.